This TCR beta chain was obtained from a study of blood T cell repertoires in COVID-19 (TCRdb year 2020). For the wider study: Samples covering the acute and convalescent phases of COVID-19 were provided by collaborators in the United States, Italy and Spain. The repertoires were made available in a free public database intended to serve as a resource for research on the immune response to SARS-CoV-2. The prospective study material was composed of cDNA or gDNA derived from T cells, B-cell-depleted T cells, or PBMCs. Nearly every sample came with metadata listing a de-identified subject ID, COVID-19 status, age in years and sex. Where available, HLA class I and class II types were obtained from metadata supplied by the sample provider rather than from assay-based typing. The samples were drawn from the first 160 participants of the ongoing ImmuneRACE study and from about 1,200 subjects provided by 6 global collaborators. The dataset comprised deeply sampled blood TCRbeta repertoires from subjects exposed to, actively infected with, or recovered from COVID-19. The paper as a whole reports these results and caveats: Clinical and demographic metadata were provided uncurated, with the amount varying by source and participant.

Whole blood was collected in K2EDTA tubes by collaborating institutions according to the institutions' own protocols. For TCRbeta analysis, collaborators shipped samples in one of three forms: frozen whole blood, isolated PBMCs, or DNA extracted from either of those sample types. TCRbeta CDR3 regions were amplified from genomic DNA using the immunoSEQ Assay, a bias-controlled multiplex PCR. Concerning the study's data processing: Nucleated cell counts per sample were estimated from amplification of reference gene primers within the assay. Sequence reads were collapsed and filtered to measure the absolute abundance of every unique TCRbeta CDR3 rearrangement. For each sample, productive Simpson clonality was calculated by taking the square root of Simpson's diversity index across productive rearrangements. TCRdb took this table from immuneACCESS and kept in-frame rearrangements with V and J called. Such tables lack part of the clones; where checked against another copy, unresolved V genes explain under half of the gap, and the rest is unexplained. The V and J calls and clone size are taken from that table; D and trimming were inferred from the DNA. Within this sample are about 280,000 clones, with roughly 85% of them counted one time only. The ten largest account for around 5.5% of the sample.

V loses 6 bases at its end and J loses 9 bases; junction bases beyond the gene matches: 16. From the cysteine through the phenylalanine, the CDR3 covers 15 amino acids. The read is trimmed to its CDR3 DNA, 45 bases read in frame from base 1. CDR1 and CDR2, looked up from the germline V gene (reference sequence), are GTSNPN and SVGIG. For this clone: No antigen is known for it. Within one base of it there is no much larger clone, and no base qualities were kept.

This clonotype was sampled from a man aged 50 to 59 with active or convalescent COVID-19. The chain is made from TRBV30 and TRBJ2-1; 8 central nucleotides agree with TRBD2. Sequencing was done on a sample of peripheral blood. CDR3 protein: CACRVPISGSSEQFF. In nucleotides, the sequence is TGTGCCTGCCGAGTCCCCATCAGCGGGAGTAGTGAGCAGTTCTTC.